The entry that follows covers one TCR beta chain sequence. What it binds is unknown. This specimen comes from a study of OX40 agonist ivuxolimab in advanced cancers. Whole-study context: Those enrolled were 82.7% male, with a mean age of roughly 62 years and ages from about 20 to 90. Of the participants, 35% to 50% had some prior anti-PD-1, anti-PD-L1 or anti-CTLA-4 therapy, which was allowed. Findings of the study overall: Both blood CD4+ and CD8+ T cells showed clonal growth by week 6 at 0.1 to 3.0 mg/kg.

The CDR3 totals 16 residues. The trim removed 4 bases at V and 2 bases at J, leaving 7 bases unmatched. CDR1 MGHRA and CDR2 YSYEKL come from the germline V gene. Sequencing was performed with immunoSEQ multiplex PCR; in TCRdb, only in-frame clones are kept and a portion is missing. The data show about 73,000 clones, 70% to 90% seen once. Blood got drawn at baseline, again on cycle 4 day 1, and then on cycle 7 day 1. The chain uses TRBV4-1 and TRBJ2-7; TRBD2 matches at 11 bases. The origin of this receptor is an adult with an advanced solid tumor such as melanoma, head and neck, liver or kidney cancer. The sample consisted of CD4+ or CD8+ T cells sorted from blood, taken in a trial of the OX40 agonist ivuxolimab. CDR3 in DNA: TGCGCCAGCAGCCCCCCGACTAGCGGGGAAACCTACGAGCAGTACTTC. Translation gives CASSPPTSGETYEQYF.